Presented here are 27 T cell receptor beta chains from one specimen sequenced in a study of blood T cells in healthy people across ages. It was with a sample-barcoded 5' primer and a J-beta primer mix that a second PCR of roughly 7 to 12 cycles was run. TCRdb fed the 5' RACE reads into MiXCR, producing one record per CDR3 protein. The table has about 1.8 million distinct CDR3 sequences, less than 50% seen once. The material sequenced was blood. The receptor set was obtained from a woman aged 40 to 50 in good health.

V usage is TRBV24-1 and J usage is TRBJ2-5; D call uncertain. CDR3 size: 13 residues. Trimming took off 1 base at V and 11 bases at J, with 13 bases between the two ends. Germline V gene data show CDR1 as KGHDR and CDR2 as SFDVKD. CDR3 in DNA: TGTGCCACCAGTGATTTTCCCAGCAATGAGCAGTACTTC. Protein: CATSDFPSNEQYF.

In this sample, this clonotype turned up a few times. The CDR3 reads CASSQVIGGGGSEQFF. The CDR3 nucleotides read TGCGCCAGCAGCCAAGTCATCGGGGGAGGGGGCTCTGAGCAGTTCTTC. The V gene is TRBV4-3, the J gene TRBJ2-1; D possibly matches TRBD1 or TRBD2 (7 bases each). Deletions cut 1 base from V and 9 bases from J, with 19 bases between. The CDR3 length is 16 residues. CDR1 is LGHNA, CDR2 YSLEER, per germline.

The rearrangement links TRBV20-1 to TRBJ1-2; D is perhaps TRBD1 (5 bases). This CDR3 spans 15 amino acids. Trimming cost V 6 bases and J 4 bases, with 21 bases left between them. The germline CDR1 and CDR2 sequences are DFQATT and SNEGSKA (reference sequence). The CDR3 protein is CSAARTPEASYGYTF. The CDR3 DNA sequence: TGCAGTGCAGCACGGACACCTGAGGCTAGCTATGGCTACACCTTC.

There are a few counts of this clonotype. This chain connects TRBV28 to TRBJ2-3, with TRBD1 matching 8 bases. After removal of 4 bases from V and 4 bases from J, the junction contained 7 bases not matched to a gene. Germline V gene data show CDR1 as MDHEN and CDR2 as SYDVKM. The CDR3 is 15 amino acids. For the CDR3, the DNA is TGTGCCAGCAGTTCCGCGGACAGGGATCCAGATACGCAGTATTTT. It translates to CASSSADRDPDTQYF.

This clonotype was seen more than once but under ten times. This chain joins TRBV28 and TRBJ1-2; 10 bases agree with TRBD1. Germline CDR1 and CDR2: MDHEN and SYDVKM. V was clipped by 7 bases and J by 5 bases; unmatched bases: 7. There are 14 residues in the CDR3. The CDR3 DNA sequence: TGTGCCAGCACCCTCAGGGACAGGGGATATGGCTACACCTTC. It is translated as CASTLRDRGYGYTF.

This clonotype was seen only once. The chain has TRBV6-2 or TRBV6-3 and TRBJ2-5; D perhaps matches TRBD2 (6 bases). Germline V lookup: CDR1 MNHEY, CDR2 SVGEGT. Trimming took 6 bases from V and 11 from J, leaving 25 bases between them. The CDR3 sequence is 15 residues long. CDR3 residues: CASSSGAVDYNEQYF. CDR3 in DNA: TGTGCCAGCAGCTCCGGAGCGGTGGACTACAATGAGCAGTACTTC.

This chain uses TRBV29-1 with TRBJ2-3; 10 bases align to TRBD2. This CDR3 region has 14 residues. V dropped 6 bases and J dropped 2; count of bases not matched to a gene: 5. The germline V gene has CDR1 SQVTM and CDR2 ANQGSEA. The DNA for the CDR3 is TGCAGCGTCCTCAGCGGGGGGGTCACAGATACGCAGTATTTT. It translates to CSVLSGGVTDTQYF.

In this sample, this clonotype turned up once. The chain carries TRBV15 and TRBJ2-3, with D hard to call. Germline-derived CDR1 and CDR2 are LNHNV and YYDKDF (reference sequence). This CDR3 region has 16 residues. V dropped 1 base and J dropped 0 bases, with 11 bases sitting between them. The CDR3 coding sequence is TGTGCCACCAGCAGAGGGAACGGCGACAGCACAGATACGCAGTATTTT. Residues: CATSRGNGDSTDTQYF.

The chain couples TRBV28 to TRBJ2-1; 7 bases are a match to TRBD2. J was trimmed by 13 bases and V by 3 bases; bases with no gene match: 15. The CDR3 runs 15 residues. Per the germline V gene, CDR1 is MDHEN and CDR2 is SYDVKM. The CDR3 loop reads CASSLGESVRLAQFF. The CDR3 nucleotides read TGTGCCAGCAGTTTGGGGGAATCCGTTCGACTAGCACAGTTCTTC.

The J gene is TRBJ2-5, the V gene TRBV6-6; TRBD2 might be the D (5 bases). The CDR3 spans 16 residues. V was shortened by 1 base and J by 1 base, with 13 bases between the two germline ends. Germline V gives CDR1 MNHNY, CDR2 SVGAGI (reference sequence). The CDR3 DNA is TGTGCCAGCAGTTACTGGGCGGCTAGCCTCCAAGAGACCCAGTACTTC. It encodes CASSYWAASLQETQYF.

The chain combines TRBV7-9 with TRBJ2-7; 12 bases are shared with TRBD2. The J segment lost 6 bases and the V segment lost 3 bases, leaving 3 bases of the junction unmatched. Germline assignment: CDR1 SEHNR and CDR2 FQNEAQ (reference sequence). This CDR3 spans 14 amino acids. In nucleotides, the CDR3 is TGTGCCAGCAGCTTGGAACTAGCGGGGGGCGAGCAGTACTTC. As protein: CASSLELAGGEQYF.

V is TRBV11-2 and J is TRBJ1-2; 8 nucleotides line up with TRBD1. V shed 3 bases, J shed 7 bases, and the junction held 4 bases outside the gene matches. The germline gives CDR1 SGHAT, CDR2 FQNNGV. This CDR3 is built from 13 residues. For the CDR3, the DNA is TGTGCCAGCAGCTTGGACAGGGTAGCTGGCTACACCTTC. This codes for CASSLDRVAGYTF.

The V gene is TRBV4-3, the J gene TRBJ2-7; TRBD1 aligns across 8 bases. J gave up 5 bases and V 0 bases, and 6 bases lay outside the gene matches. This CDR3 has 15 amino acids. CDR1 LGHNA and CDR2 YSLEER come from the germline V gene. The CDR3 reads CASSQDRTGSHEQYF. In nucleotides, the CDR3 is TGCGCCAGCAGCCAAGATCGGACAGGGTCACACGAGCAGTACTTC.

This clonotype was counted between two and nine times. This chain links TRBV7-2 with TRBJ2-1; D might be TRBD1 or TRBD2, each matching 5 bases. Germline V lookup: CDR1 SGHTA, CDR2 FQGNSA. Trimming shortened V by 4 bases and J by 7 bases, and 17 bases separated the two germline ends. The CDR3 totals 15 residues. The CDR3 DNA reads as TGTGCCAGCAGCTCCCGGGACCAAGGATCTAATGAGCAGTTCTTC. Protein: CASSSRDQGSNEQFF.

The V gene is TRBV12-3 or TRBV12-4, the J gene TRBJ1-5, with D tentatively TRBD1 (5 bases). Trimming cost V 6 bases and J 3 bases, with 15 bases left between them. This CDR3 comprises 15 residues. CDR3 coding DNA: TGTGCCAGCAGACCTGGGGGGGGAATCAATCAGCCCCAGCATTTT. Translating it yields CASRPGGGINQPQHF.

The V gene is TRBV11-2, the J gene TRBJ2-3, with 14 bases fitting TRBD2. V gave up 4 bases and J gave up 0 bases; unmatched junction bases: 9. The CDR3 length is 19 residues. Germline loops: CDR1 SGHAT, CDR2 FQNNGV. In DNA, the CDR3 is TGTGCCAGCAGCTCCTCGGGACTAGCGGGGGTTTCTAGCACAGATACGCAGTATTTT. Protein product: CASSSSGLAGVSSTDTQYF.

The chain couples TRBV6-1 to TRBJ2-7, with D possibly being TRBD1 (5 bases). The CDR3 consists of 13 residues. Trimming removed 6 bases at V and 7 bases at J, with 16 bases between. The germline V gene encodes CDR1 MNHNS and CDR2 SASEGT. CDR3 nucleotide sequence: TGTGCCAGCAGGCAGGGTATCCTACGGGAGCAGTACTTC. Protein product: CASRQGILREQYF.

The CDR3 protein is CASSQGATSGRAHEQYF. DNA of the CDR3: TGTGCCAGCAGCCAAGGCGCCACTAGCGGGAGGGCCCACGAGCAGTACTTC. The chain recombines TRBV4-2 with TRBJ2-5, with 13 bases fitting TRBD2. With the DNA end fitting TRBJ2-7 better, the J assignment may be wrong. The CDR3 length is 17 residues. Germline values: CDR1 LGHNA, CDR2 YNFKEQ.

The V call is TRBV9, the J call TRBJ1-6, with D hard to call. CDR1 and CDR2 from the germline V gene are SGDLS and YYNGEE. This CDR3 is built from 16 residues. V was pared by 0 bases and J by 3 bases, with 10 bases between. The CDR3 reads CASSVEGRIYNSPLHF. The CDR3 coding sequence is TGTGCCAGCAGCGTAGAAGGACGGATCTATAATTCACCCCTCCACTTT.

This clonotype was seen a single time. The J gene is TRBJ2-5, the V gene TRBV7-2; weak D call: TRBD2 (5 bases). The last part of the DNA fits TRBJ2-7 better; the J call may be wrong. Germline V gene sequence: CDR1 SGHTA, CDR2 FQGNSA. The CDR3 spans 13 residues. The CDR3 spells CASSLMEAYEQYF. The DNA of the CDR3 is TGTGCCAGCAGCTTAATGGAGGCCTACGAGCAGTACTTC.

The chain has TRBV24-1 and TRBJ2-7; 11 bases match TRBD1. The germline gives CDR1 KGHDR, CDR2 SFDVKD. CDR3 length: 14 amino acids. The CDR3 spells CVSSGQGALAEQYF. CDR3 nucleotides: TGTGTCTCCTCCGGACAGGGGGCGTTAGCCGAGCAGTACTTC.

The chain has TRBV20-1 and TRBJ2-1, with 9 bases that match TRBD1. Germline V gene sequence: CDR1 DFQATT, CDR2 SNEGSKA (reference sequence). The V and J ends lost 5 bases and 10 bases, in that order; junction bases with no gene match: 15. The CDR3 covers 15 residues. The CDR3 loop is CSAQEYFTGGGEQFF. The CDR3 nucleotides read TGCAGTGCTCAGGAGTACTTTACAGGGGGCGGCGAGCAGTTCTTC.

This clonotype was counted a few times. The V call is TRBV10-1, the J call TRBJ2-5; the D gene is possibly TRBD1 (6 bases). V was cut by 2 bases and J by 9 bases, with 13 bases left in between. This CDR3 has 13 amino acids. Germline CDR1 is WNHNN and CDR2 is SYGVQD (reference sequence). CDR3 in amino acids: CASSETGRESQYF. The CDR3 DNA follows: TGCGCCAGCAGTGAGACAGGGCGAGAATCCCAGTACTTC.

Comments on this clonotype: This sequence may be a read error, since a much larger clone differs from it by one base. The DNA for the CDR3 is TGTGCCATCAGAGGGGACAGGGGCTATGGCTACACCTTC. It encodes CAIRGDRGYGYTF. The chain joins TRBV10-3 to TRBJ1-2; 10 bases match TRBD1. CDR1 is ENHRY and CDR2 is SYGVKD in the germline V gene. This CDR3 contains 13 residues. V lost 6 bases and J lost 4; bases outside the gene matches: 2.

V and J are TRBV2 and TRBJ1-1, with a tentative D call TRBD1 (6 bases). Germline CDR1 and CDR2: SNHLY and FYNNEI. The V end lost 4 bases, the J end lost 3 bases, and 21 bases lay between the germline ends. The CDR3 sequence is 17 residues long. The CDR3 sequence is CASSVSVSGGQYTEAFF. The CDR3 DNA is TGTGCCAGCAGTGTTAGTGTCAGCGGGGGACAATACACTGAAGCTTTCTTT.

The chain uses TRBV7-9 and TRBJ2-1; no clear D gene. The CDR3 consists of 16 residues. V was cut by 2 bases and J by 0 bases, with 11 bases left in between. Germline V CDR1 and CDR2: SEHNR, FQNEAQ (reference sequence). CDR3 amino acids: CASSLSAASSYNEQFF. In nucleotides, the CDR3 is TGTGCCAGCAGCTTATCGGCTGCGAGCTCCTACAATGAGCAGTTCTTC.

J is TRBJ2-3 and V is TRBV6-2 or TRBV6-3; D call uncertain. In germline, CDR1 is MNHEY, CDR2 SVGEGT. The CDR3 is 14 residues long. Trimming removed 0 bases at V and 6 bases at J, with 10 bases between. CDR3 sequence: CASSYSVVIDTQYF. CDR3 DNA: TGTGCCAGCAGTTACTCGGTGGTGATCGATACGCAGTATTTT.